Shown below are 13 T cell receptor beta chains from a single sample sequenced in a study of blood T cells in healthy people across ages. Using a J-beta primer mix together with a sample-barcoded 5' primer, a second PCR was run for roughly 6 to 12 cycles. TCRdb redid the calling of the 5' RACE reads with MiXCR, one entry per CDR3 protein. The sample gives around 900,000 distinct CDR3 sequences, roughly half of which show up once; over 20% is in the top ten. What was sequenced was blood. Every receptor here comes from a woman between 55 and 75 years old in good health.

This clonotype was seen a few times. J is TRBJ1-2 and V is TRBV20-1; 8 bases align to TRBD1. Germline V CDR1 and CDR2: DFQATT, SNEGSKA (reference sequence). Trimming at V came to 1 base and at J to 4 bases, leaving 5 bases not matched to a gene. This CDR3 comprises 14 residues. DNA for the CDR3: TGCAGTGCTAGAGGCGGACAGGGTAGCTATGGCTACACCTTC. Its translation is CSARGGQGSYGYTF.

J is TRBJ2-3 and V is TRBV7-3; 8 nucleotides align to TRBD2. This CDR3 has 15 amino acids. Germline loops: CDR1 SGHTA, CDR2 FQGTGA. The V and J ends lost 1 base and 5 bases, in that order; junction bases with no gene match: 5. CDR3 amino acids: CASSLNGGGRDTQYF. The CDR3 region has the DNA TGTGCCAGCAGCTTAAATGGCGGGGGGAGAGATACGCAGTATTTT.

This clonotype was recorded a few times. The J gene is TRBJ2-5, the V gene TRBV20-1; TRBD2 is a possible D gene (6 bases). The germline CDR1 and CDR2 sequences are DFQATT and SNEGSKA (reference sequence). The CDR3 covers 14 residues. V lost 0 bases to trimming and J lost 7 bases, with 15 bases between them. CDR3 nucleotide sequence: TGCAGTGCTAGAGATGAGGGAGGCCATCGGACCCAGTACTTC. As protein: CSARDEGGHRTQYF.

This sequence joins TRBV20-1 and TRBJ2-7, with 12 bases aligning to TRBD1. CDR3 length: 12 amino acids. The V gene end was trimmed by 7 bases and the J gene end by 5 bases; junction bases not matched to a gene: 3. In germline, CDR1 is DFQATT, CDR2 SNEGSKA (reference sequence). As DNA, the CDR3 is TGCAGTGTGGGACAGGGGGCCCACGAGCAGTACTTC. This encodes CSVGQGAHEQYF.

The chain is built from TRBV5-6 and TRBJ2-3; 8 bases match TRBD2. This CDR3 is built from 16 residues. Per germline, CDR1 SGHDT and CDR2 YYEEEE. The V gene end was trimmed by 0 bases and the J gene end by 3 bases; junction bases not matched to a gene: 6. Here the CDR3 reads CASSLVETSETDTQYF. Here the CDR3 DNA reads TGTGCCAGCAGCTTGGTTGAGACTAGCGAGACAGATACGCAGTATTTT.

This clonotype was counted only a few times. The chain couples TRBV15 to TRBJ2-3, with D unresolved. The V end lost 0 bases, the J end lost 0 bases, and 10 bases lay between the germline ends. Germline CDR1 reads LNHNV; CDR2 reads YYDKDF (reference sequence). The CDR3 is made up of 16 amino acids. The CDR3 loop is CATSRERPFSTDTQYF. DNA for the CDR3: TGTGCCACCAGCAGAGAACGGCCCTTTAGCACAGATACGCAGTATTTT.

V is TRBV7-2 and J is TRBJ2-1, with a tentative D call TRBD1 (6 bases). Germline values: CDR1 SGHTA, CDR2 FQGNSA. The CDR3 has 13 amino acids. Trimming took off 3 bases at V and 7 bases at J, with 10 bases between the two ends. The DNA of the CDR3 is TGTGCCAGCAGCTTTTACAGGGCTAATGAGCAGTTCTTC. It specifies CASSFYRANEQFF.

This clonotype was observed a few times. The gene calls are TRBV4-1 and TRBJ2-1; 8 nucleotides line up with TRBD2. Germline assignment: CDR1 MGHRA and CDR2 YSYEKL. This CDR3 contains 16 residues. J gave up 0 bases and V 3 bases, and 4 bases lay outside the gene matches. CDR3 sequence: CASSHPGTSSYNEQFF. CDR3 nucleotide sequence: TGCGCCAGCAGCCATCCCGGGACTAGCTCCTACAATGAGCAGTTCTTC.

The CDR3, as DNA: TGTGCCAGCAGCTTATCTAGCGGGAGGATAAATGAGCAGTTCTTC. Encoded protein: CASSLSSGRINEQFF. This chain joins TRBV7-8 and TRBJ2-1; 11 bases are shared with TRBD2. This CDR3 contains 15 residues. With V trimmed by 2 bases and J by 7 bases, 4 bases remained unmatched. Germline V gene sequence: CDR1 SGHVS, CDR2 FQNEAQ.

The CDR3 sequence is CASSPGDRGYGYTF. CDR3 sequence (DNA): TGTGCCAGCAGCCCTGGGGACAGGGGCTATGGCTACACCTTC. J is TRBJ1-2 and V is TRBV7-2; the match to TRBD1 covers 10 bases. The ends lost 5 bases at V and 4 bases at J; junction bases unmatched: 4. This CDR3 region has 14 residues. CDR1 is SGHTA, CDR2 FQGNSA, per germline. The whole variable domain, filled in from reference TRBV7-2 and TRBJ1-2, reads GAGVSQSPSNKVTEKGKDVELRCDPISGHTALYWYRQSLGQGLEFLIYFQGNSAPDKSGLPSDRFSAERTGGSVSTLTIQRTQQEDSAVYLCASSPGDRGYGYTFGSGTRLTVV.

This clonotype was picked up many times. The V and J genes are TRBV6-5 and TRBJ2-7; 11 bases are a match to TRBD2. The CDR3 contains 21 residues. Trimming took 4 bases from V and 2 from J; bases not matched to a gene: 22. Germline V lookup: CDR1 MNHEY, CDR2 SVGAGI. The CDR3 spells CASSFYTPSPQLAGVTYEQYF. DNA of the CDR3: TGTGCCAGCAGTTTCTACACCCCCTCCCCACAACTAGCGGGAGTTACCTACGAGCAGTACTTC.

This clonotype was seen a handful of times. This chain uses TRBV2 with TRBJ2-3; no clear D. The CDR3 extends over 12 amino acids. The germline V and J ends were trimmed by 1 base and 7 bases, with 6 bases remaining between them. Germline V gene lookup returns CDR1 SNHLY and CDR2 FYNNEI. The CDR3 reads CASSEESYTQYF. In DNA form, the CDR3 reads TGTGCCAGCAGTGAAGAGTCTTATACGCAGTATTTT.

The chain has TRBV4-1 and TRBJ2-3; a weak D match, TRBD1 (6 bases). V shed 6 bases and J shed 0 bases, with 10 bases lying between them. The CDR3 runs 14 residues. Per the germline V gene, CDR1 is MGHRA and CDR2 is YSYEKL. The CDR3 is CASRLQGSTDTQYF. CDR3 in DNA: TGCGCCAGCAGACTCCAGGGGAGCACAGATACGCAGTATTTT.